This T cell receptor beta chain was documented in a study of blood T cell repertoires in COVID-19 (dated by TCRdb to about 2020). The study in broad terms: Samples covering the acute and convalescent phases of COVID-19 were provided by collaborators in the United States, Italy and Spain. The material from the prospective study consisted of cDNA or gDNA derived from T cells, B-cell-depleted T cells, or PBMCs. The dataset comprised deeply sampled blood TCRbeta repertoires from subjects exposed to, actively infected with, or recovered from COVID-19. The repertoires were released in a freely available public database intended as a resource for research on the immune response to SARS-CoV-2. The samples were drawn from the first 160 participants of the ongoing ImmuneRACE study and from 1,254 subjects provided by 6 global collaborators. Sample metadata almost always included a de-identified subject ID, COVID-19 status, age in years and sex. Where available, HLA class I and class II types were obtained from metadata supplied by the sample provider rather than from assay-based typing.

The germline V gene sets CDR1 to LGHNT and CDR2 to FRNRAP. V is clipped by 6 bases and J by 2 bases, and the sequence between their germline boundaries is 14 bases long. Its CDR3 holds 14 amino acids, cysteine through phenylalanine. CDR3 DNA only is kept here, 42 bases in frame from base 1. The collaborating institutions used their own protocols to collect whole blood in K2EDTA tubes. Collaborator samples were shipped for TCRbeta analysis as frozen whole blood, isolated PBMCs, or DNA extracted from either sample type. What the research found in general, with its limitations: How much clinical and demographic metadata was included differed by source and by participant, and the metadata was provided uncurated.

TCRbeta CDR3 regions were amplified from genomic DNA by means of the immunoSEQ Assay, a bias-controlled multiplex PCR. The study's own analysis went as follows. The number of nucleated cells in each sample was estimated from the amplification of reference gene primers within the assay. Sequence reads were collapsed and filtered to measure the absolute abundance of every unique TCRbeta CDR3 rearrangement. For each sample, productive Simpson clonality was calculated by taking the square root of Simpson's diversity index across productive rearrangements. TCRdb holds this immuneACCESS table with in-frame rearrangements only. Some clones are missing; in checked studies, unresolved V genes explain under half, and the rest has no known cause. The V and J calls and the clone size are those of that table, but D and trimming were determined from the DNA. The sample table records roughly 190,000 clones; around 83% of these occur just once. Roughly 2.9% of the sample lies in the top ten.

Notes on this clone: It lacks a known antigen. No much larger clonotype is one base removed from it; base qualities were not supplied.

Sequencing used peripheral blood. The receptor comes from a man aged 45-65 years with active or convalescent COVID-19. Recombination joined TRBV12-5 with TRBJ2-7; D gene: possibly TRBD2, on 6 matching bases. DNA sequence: TGTGCTAGTGGCCCTCGGGGAGGCACCTACGAGCAGTACTTC. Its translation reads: CASGPRGGTYEQYF.